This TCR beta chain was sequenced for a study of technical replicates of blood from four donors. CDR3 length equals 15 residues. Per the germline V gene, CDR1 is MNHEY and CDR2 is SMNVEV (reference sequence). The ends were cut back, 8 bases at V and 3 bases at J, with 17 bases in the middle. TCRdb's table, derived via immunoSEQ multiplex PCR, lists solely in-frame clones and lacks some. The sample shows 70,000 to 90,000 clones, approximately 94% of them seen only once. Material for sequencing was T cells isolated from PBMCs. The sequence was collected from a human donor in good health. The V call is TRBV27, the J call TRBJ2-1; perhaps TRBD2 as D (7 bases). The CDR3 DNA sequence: TGTGCCAGCCGGGGGGCTAGCGGAGACTACAATGAGCAGTTCTTC. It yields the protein CASRGASGDYNEQFF.